This entry describes one TCR beta chain. Its matching antigen is unknown. Using immunoSEQ multiplex PCR, the repertoire was profiled, and TCRdb retains in-frame clones only, with some absent. The sample shows 65,000 to 90,000 clones, 85% of them seen only once. This sample was included in a study of OX40 agonist ivuxolimab in advanced cancers. Study-level results: Doses of 0.1 to 3.0 mg/kg were accompanied by clonal expansion of CD4+ and CD8+ blood T cells by week 6. The mean number of expanded clones was higher in CD8+ T cells than in CD4+.

The CDR3 covers 13 residues. The germline V gene has CDR1 GTSNPN and CDR2 SVGIG (reference sequence). V lost 2 bases to trimming and J lost 6 bases, with 11 bases between them. Sequences were derived from CD4+ or CD8+ T cells sorted from blood, sampled in a trial of the OX40 agonist ivuxolimab. This chain joins TRBV30 and TRBJ1-5, with D unclear. This clonotype originated in an adult with an advanced solid tumor such as melanoma, head and neck, liver or kidney cancer. The CDR3: CAWSQGLGQPQHF. Written as DNA, the CDR3 is TGTGCCTGGAGTCAAGGGTTGGGTCAGCCCCAGCATTTT.